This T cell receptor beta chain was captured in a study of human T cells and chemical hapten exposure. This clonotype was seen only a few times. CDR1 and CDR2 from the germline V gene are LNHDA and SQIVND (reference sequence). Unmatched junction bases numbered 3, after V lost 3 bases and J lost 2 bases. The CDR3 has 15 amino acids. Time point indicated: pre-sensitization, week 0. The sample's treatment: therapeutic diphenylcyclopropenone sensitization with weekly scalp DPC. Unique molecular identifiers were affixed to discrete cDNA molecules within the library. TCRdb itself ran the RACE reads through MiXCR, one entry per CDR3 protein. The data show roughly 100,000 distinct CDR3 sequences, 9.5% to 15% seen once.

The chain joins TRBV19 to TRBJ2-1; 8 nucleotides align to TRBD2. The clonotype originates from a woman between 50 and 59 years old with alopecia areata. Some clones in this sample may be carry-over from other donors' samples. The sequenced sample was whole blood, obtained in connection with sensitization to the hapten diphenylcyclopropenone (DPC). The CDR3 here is CASSITSGAYNEQFF. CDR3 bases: TGTGCCAGTAGTATCACTAGCGGAGCCTACAATGAGCAGTTCTTC.